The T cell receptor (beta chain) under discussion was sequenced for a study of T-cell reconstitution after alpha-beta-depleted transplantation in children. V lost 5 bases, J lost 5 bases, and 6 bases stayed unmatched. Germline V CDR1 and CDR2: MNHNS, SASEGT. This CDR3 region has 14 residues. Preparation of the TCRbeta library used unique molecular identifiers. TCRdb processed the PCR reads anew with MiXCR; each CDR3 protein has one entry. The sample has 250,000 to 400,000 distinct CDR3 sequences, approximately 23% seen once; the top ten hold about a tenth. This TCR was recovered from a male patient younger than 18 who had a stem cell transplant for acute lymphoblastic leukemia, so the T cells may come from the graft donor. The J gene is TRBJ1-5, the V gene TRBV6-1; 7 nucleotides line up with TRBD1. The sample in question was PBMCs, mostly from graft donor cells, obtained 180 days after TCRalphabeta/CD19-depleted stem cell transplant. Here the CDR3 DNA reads TGTGCCAGCAGTAGGGGGCAGGTTGATCAGCCCCAGCATTTT. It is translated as CASSRGQVDQPQHF.